The present T cell receptor beta chain was sequenced within a study of naive and memory T cell subsets (dated by TCRdb to the late 2010s). Looking at the study overall: In the figure summarizing the skin biopsy and whole blood samples, ten or so blood donors, 7 tuberculin skin test biopsies and 3 saline control biopsies were reported. PCR2 was typically run as a SYBR Green qPCR and stopped at a set threshold, although low-input samples could use end-point PCR of about 6 cycles instead. General findings and caveats noted by the study authors: The RNA-based method was acknowledged as potentially sensitive to TCR transcript changes with T cell activation and differentiation.

The CDR3, from cysteine to phenylalanine, totals 14 residues. Only the CDR3 part of the read is kept: 42 bases, read in frame from the first base. Sequences SGHRS (CDR1) and YFSETQ (CDR2) are obtained from the germline V gene. Clipping removes 6 bases from V and 4 bases from J, with 8 as the unmatched junction base count. This clonotype has at least ten counts. Its antigen is unknown. No much larger clone exists at a distance of one base, and base qualities are not known. Libraries were prepared through 5' RACE. The ligated cDNA was amplified in four rounds of PCR with nested alpha and beta constant region primers together with the SP2 primer. TCR RNA was reverse transcribed with SuperScript IV using alpha and beta constant region primers for the blood and skin samples. An oligonucleotide carrying the Illumina SP2 primer and a UMI was ligated to the 3' end of the cDNA by means of T4 RNA ligase 1. The 12-nucleotide UMI consisted of two random hexamers with an eight-base spacer between the hexamers to prevent hairpin formation. From the second PCR onward, TCR alpha and beta chain libraries were processed separately, and dual indexing was applied for multiplexing. After pooling, the indexed libraries were analyzed by capillary electrophoresis and sequenced on either an Illumina MiSeq or NextSeq. To boost base diversity and improve cluster recognition, PhiX DNA at about 5-7.5% was spiked into the libraries. The authors' analysis ran thus. UMIs were extracted from read 2 by Demultiplexor and combined with the TCR sequence from read 1, and reads were split according to sample indices. Decombinator identified V and J genes and V-J junctions, assigning each TCR a five-part identifier including V and J deletions. UMIs were used by Collapsinator to correct sequencing errors and PCR amplification heterogeneity, so that a UMI-based abundance was obtained for each TCR. CDR3Translator converted identifiers to nucleotide sequence, translated to amino acids, and extracted CDR3 regions using terminal motifs. After normalization to the amount of input RNA, error-corrected alpha and beta TCR counts from blood and skin were compared. TCRdb itself trimmed the public reads at Q25 with fastp, ran MiXCR and retained productive beta chains. Rows are combined by CDR3 protein, so each entry shows the most common genes and DNA. TCRdb, not the authors, supplied the V and J calls. Counted in this sample were more than 45,000 distinct CDR3 sequences; more than 7% of them appeared once. The top ten constitute 9.7% of the sample.

The study described a robust, sensitive protocol for amplifying, sequencing and analyzing TCRs, using 3' ligation of a UMI-containing oligonucleotide to TCR cDNA. Whole blood analysis involved drawing about 2.3 ml of peripheral blood from adult healthy volunteers into Tempus tubes and then extracting RNA following the manufacturer's instructions. Total RNA was used without cell sorting and was treated with RQ1 DNase before reverse transcription, with a target input of about 1 to 1,100 ng. Libraries were prepared from skin biopsies and whole blood so that pipeline robustness could be tested in samples in which T cells form a minority population.

This sequence originates from a male donor in good health. The rearrangement joined TRBV5-1 to TRBJ1-1; the central 8 bases match TRBD1. The sequenced DNA: TGCGCCAGCAAAGCAGGGGGCCTCGGCACTGAAGCTTTCTTT. Translated, this gives CASKAGGLGTEAFF.